The 28 T cell receptor beta chains given below trace back to one sample, sequenced in a study of neurological immune-mediated disorders. Using its own MiXCR run on the 5' RACE reads, TCRdb lists one record per CDR3 protein. Of about 90,000 distinct CDR3 sequences listed, about 13% are singletons. Time point defined: longitudinal time-point 2. Sequencing was done on a sample of PBMCs. The receptors were sampled from a female donor with HTLV-1-associated myelopathy (HAM/TSP).

The table lists this clonotype with many counts. The V call is TRBV10-2, the J call TRBJ2-5; 12 nucleotides agree with TRBD2. The V gene end was trimmed by 4 bases and the J gene end by 5 bases; junction bases not matched to a gene: 5. Germline lookup yields CDR1 WSHSY and CDR2 SAAADI. CDR3 length equals 15 residues. The CDR3 here is CASSALAGGKETQYF. The CDR3 bases are TGCGCCAGCAGTGCTCTAGCGGGGGGGAAGGAGACCCAGTACTTC.

This clonotype was seen many times. The genes are TRBV29-1 and TRBJ2-1; D possibly uses TRBD1 or TRBD2 (5 bases each). The germline V gene encodes CDR1 SQVTM and CDR2 ANQGSEA. This CDR3 spans 12 amino acids. V dropped 7 bases and J dropped 4 bases, with 11 bases sitting between them. CDR3 amino acids: CSAEGYYNEQFF. DNA for the CDR3: TGCAGCGCCGAGGGGTATTACAATGAGCAGTTCTTC.

This clonotype has a count of ten or more. The chain joins TRBV5-1 to TRBJ1-4, with 12 bases matching TRBD1. With V trimmed by 1 base and J by 4 bases, 5 bases remained unmatched. This CDR3 has 17 amino acids. Germline V gives CDR1 SGHRS, CDR2 YFSETQ. The CDR3 protein is CASSLSGQGAFNEKLFF. CDR3 DNA sequence: TGCGCCAGCAGCTTGTCGGGACAGGGGGCTTTTAATGAAAAACTGTTTTTT.

This clonotype was detected many times. The chain carries TRBV9 and TRBJ2-6; 13 nucleotides agree with TRBD2. The junction had 7 bases not matched to a gene; V was cut back by 1 base and J by 0 bases. The germline CDR1 and CDR2 sequences are SGDLS and YYNGEE. CDR3 length equals 20 residues. CDR3 nucleotides: TGTGCCAGCAGCGTAATAGGACTAGCGGGGGCCAGCTCTGGGGCCAACGTCCTGACTTTC. Translated, it gives CASSVIGLAGASSGANVLTF.

To note about this clonotype: At one end, the junction sequence differs from germline, possibly due to a read error. The rearrangement uses TRBV4-2 and TRBJ1-1, with D hard to call. CDR3 length equals 12 residues. In germline, CDR1 is LGHNA, CDR2 YNFKEQ. This CDR3 reads CASSQAGLVAYF. The CDR3 coding sequence is TGTGCCAGCAGCCAAGCTGGTCTAGTAGCTTACTTT.

The rearrangement links TRBV20-1 to TRBJ2-4; D is unresolved. CDR3 length: 15 amino acids. Trimming stripped 5 bases from V and 6 bases from J, with 20 bases between. Per the germline V gene, CDR1 is DFQATT and CDR2 is SNEGSKA (reference sequence). The CDR3, as DNA: TGCAGTGCTGATAGGTCAGCGATGGTGAGAAACATTCAGTACTTC. Its protein product is CSADRSAMVRNIQYF.

There are a few counts of this clonotype. It may be a read error: a sequence one base away is much more abundant. The chain carries TRBV12-3 or TRBV12-4 and TRBJ1-2; D is undetermined. The CDR3 runs 13 residues. The CDR3 loop is CVSSFGTEPGYTF. The CDR3 nucleotides are TGTGTCAGCAGTTTCGGAACAGAGCCTGGCTACACCTTC.

Ten or more counts support this clonotype. The rearrangement joins TRBV11-2 to TRBJ2-2, with D possibly TRBD2 on 5 matching bases. This CDR3 spans 14 amino acids. Germline V gene data show CDR1 as SGHAT and CDR2 as FQNNGV. V lost 0 bases to trimming and J lost 5 bases, with 7 bases between them. The CDR3 region has the DNA TGTGCCAGCAGCTTAGATAGCGCTACCGGGGAGCTGTTTTTT. Protein: CASSLDSATGELFF.

This clonotype is labeled as medium-sized. The V and J genes are TRBV20-1 and TRBJ2-7; D remains unclear. The germline CDR1 and CDR2 sequences are DFQATT and SNEGSKA (reference sequence). This CDR3 comprises 13 residues. V lost 6 bases to trimming and J lost 0 bases, with 12 bases between them. The CDR3 coding sequence is TGCAGTGCCGGTCCCGGTCGCTCCTACGAGCAGTACTTC. Protein sequence: CSAGPGRSYEQYF.

This clonotype has at least ten counts. V gene TRBV5-5 combines with J gene TRBJ1-5, with D possibly being TRBD1 (5 bases). With 4 bases removed from V and 10 bases from J, the gap between germline ends came to 18 bases. Germline CDR1 is SGHKS and CDR2 is YYEKEE (reference sequence). CDR3 length: 14 amino acids. The CDR3 DNA sequence: TGTGCCAGCAGCCCAGACGGGACTTGGGGTCCCCAGCATTTT. Its protein is CASSPDGTWGPQHF.

This clonotype was seen more than once but under ten times. This chain links TRBV20-1 with TRBJ1-2; D possibly corresponds to TRBD1 (5 bases). Germline CDR1 is DFQATT and CDR2 is SNEGSKA (reference sequence). Trimming took 1 base from V and 2 from J, leaving 8 bases between them. There are 13 residues in the CDR3. This CDR3 reads CSARVKGNYGYTF. The CDR3 region has the DNA TGCAGTGCTAGAGTTAAGGGGAACTATGGCTACACCTTC.

This clonotype came up many times. The CDR3 bases are TGTGCCAGCAGCTCGTCGGGGGAGTCCACTGAAGCTTTCTTT. Translated: CASSSSGESTEAFF. The chain has TRBV7-3 and TRBJ1-1, with D possibly matching TRBD1 (5 bases). The germline CDR1 and CDR2 sequences are SGHTA and FQGTGA. V was pared by 4 bases and J by 4 bases, with 13 bases between. The length of the CDR3 is 14 residues.

In regard to this clonotype: Since a much larger clone is just one base distant, this may be a read error. The conserved phenylalanine or tryptophan normally closing the CDR3 is absent here, so this likely arose from a read error. This chain joins TRBV5-1 and TRBJ2-7, with D perhaps TRBD1 (6 bases). The CDR3 sequence is 14 residues long. V was cut by 2 bases and J by 5 bases, with 14 bases left in between. From germline, CDR1 is SGHRS and CDR2 YFSETQ. This CDR3 reads CASSFTGRGNEQYS. The CDR3 bases are TGCGCCAGCAGCTTTACAGGGCGAGGGAACGAGCAGTACTCC.

There are many counts of this clonotype. The chain recombines TRBV2 with TRBJ2-6; 7 bases map to TRBD1. Germline CDR1 reads SNHLY; CDR2 reads FYNNEI. This CDR3 contains 17 residues. The V gene end was trimmed by 3 bases and the J gene end by 4 bases; junction bases not matched to a gene: 9. The CDR3: CASSEATTGFGANVLTF. Here the CDR3 DNA reads TGTGCCAGCAGTGAGGCCACGACAGGGTTCGGGGCCAACGTCCTGACTTTC.

This clonotype was observed many times. The J gene is TRBJ1-1, the V gene TRBV20-1; D call uncertain. Per germline, CDR1 DFQATT and CDR2 SNEGSKA (reference sequence). This CDR3 comprises 14 residues. The germline V and J ends were trimmed by 6 bases and 4 bases, with 18 bases remaining between them. The CDR3 reads CSATPGFLGTEAFF. CDR3 in DNA: TGCAGTGCCACCCCGGGATTTTTAGGCACTGAAGCTTTCTTT.

This clonotype was seen ten or more times. CDR3 residues: CASSFGVANTGELFF. CDR3 coding DNA: TGTGCCAGCAGTTTCGGGGTCGCGAACACCGGGGAGCTGTTTTTT. The chain joins TRBV12-3 or TRBV12-4 to TRBJ2-2; a weak D match, TRBD2 (5 bases). This CDR3 region has 15 residues. V lost 3 bases and J lost 0, with 8 bases in between.

This clonotype has at least ten counts. The chain joins TRBV20-1 to TRBJ2-3; D is unclear. Trimming cost V 4 bases and J 6 bases, with 11 bases left between them. The germline gives CDR1 DFQATT, CDR2 SNEGSKA (reference sequence). The CDR3 has 12 amino acids. As DNA, the CDR3 is TGCAGTGCTATTTTTGGATCCGATACGCAGTATTTT. Its translation: CSAIFGSDTQYF.

In this sample, this clonotype turned up many times. This chain links TRBV27 with TRBJ2-3, with no clear D. Per the germline V gene, CDR1 is MNHEY and CDR2 is SMNVEV (reference sequence). CDR3 size: 16 residues. The V gene lost 4 bases and the J gene lost 3 bases, with 17 bases spanning the gap. CDR3: CASSWVSTRETDTQYF. CDR3 DNA sequence: TGTGCCAGCAGTTGGGTTAGCACAAGAGAAACAGATACGCAGTATTTT.

This clonotype was recorded many times. The V call is TRBV4-3, the J call TRBJ1-1; 8 bases align to TRBD1. Germline assignment: CDR1 LGHNA and CDR2 YSLEER. J was trimmed by 1 base and V by 0 bases; bases with no gene match: 4. This CDR3 is 16 amino acids long. CDR3 loop: CASSQEVQGENTEAFF. CDR3 coding DNA: TGCGCCAGCAGCCAAGAAGTACAGGGGGAGAACACTGAAGCTTTCTTT.

This clonotype was picked up many times. The V and J genes are TRBV7-6 and TRBJ2-3, with no clear D. V lost 2 bases, J lost 4 bases, and 7 bases lay in between. The CDR3 runs to 13 residues. Germline values: CDR1 SGHVS, CDR2 FNYEAQ. CDR3 residues: CASSLYVADTQYF. The CDR3 DNA reads as TGTGCCAGCAGCTTATATGTAGCAGATACGCAGTATTTT.

This clonotype was seen repeatedly, ten times or more. The V gene is TRBV24-1, the J gene TRBJ2-3, with 11 bases matching TRBD2. Germline CDR1 is KGHDR and CDR2 is SFDVKD. With 4 bases clipped from V and 8 bases from J, the junction kept 7 bases outside the gene matches. The CDR3 covers 15 residues. In DNA, the CDR3 is TGTGCCACCAGTGAGGCTAGCGGGGGGCACAGTACGCAGTATTTT. Translation gives CATSEASGGHSTQYF.

Ten or more counts support this clonotype. V gene TRBV6-5 combines with J gene TRBJ1-6; D perhaps matches TRBD1 (6 bases). V gave up 0 bases and J gave up 0 bases, with 21 bases separating them. The CDR3 sequence is 21 residues long. The germline gives CDR1 MNHEY, CDR2 SVGAGI. DNA for the CDR3: TGTGCCAGCAGTTACTCGGCGGGGACCCAAGGGGGAAGCTCCTATAATTCACCCCTCCACTTT. Protein: CASSYSAGTQGGSSYNSPLHF.

This clonotype has at least ten counts. The V and J genes are TRBV12-3 or TRBV12-4 and TRBJ2-5; 7 bases fit TRBD1. There are 15 residues in the CDR3. V gave up 5 bases and J gave up 4 bases; unmatched junction bases: 10. CDR3 in DNA: TGTGCCAGCAGTCGGCGGACAGGTGGACGAGAGACCCAGTACTTC. Protein: CASSRRTGGRETQYF.

This clonotype showed up many times. The V call is TRBV27, the J call TRBJ1-6; a weak D match, TRBD1 (6 bases). CDR3 length: 17 amino acids. The germline CDR1 and CDR2 sequences are MNHEY and SMNVEV (reference sequence). Trimming pared 7 bases from V and 4 bases from J, leaving 20 bases between. In nucleotides, the CDR3 is TGTGCCAGCACTTCATATCAGGGGATGGGGTATAATTCACCCCTCCACTTT. It codes for CASTSYQGMGYNSPLHF.

This clonotype was seen ten or more times. The rearrangement uses TRBV5-5 and TRBJ2-1, with D uncertain. The length of the CDR3 is 12 residues. The V gene lost 2 bases and the J gene lost 10 bases, with 10 bases spanning the gap. Per the germline V gene, CDR1 is SGHKS and CDR2 is YYEKEE (reference sequence). This CDR3 is CASSLMYGEQFF. CDR3 coding DNA: TGTGCCAGCAGCTTAATGTATGGGGAGCAGTTCTTC.

The table lists this clonotype with many counts. The CDR3 sequence is CASGNRGSTEKLFF. The CDR3 DNA reads TGTGCCAGCGGGAACAGGGGGTCTACTGAAAAACTGTTTTTT. V gene TRBV7-9 combines with J gene TRBJ1-4; TRBD1 matches at 8 bases. Germline V gene lookup returns CDR1 SEHNR and CDR2 FQNEAQ (reference sequence). The V gene end was trimmed by 8 bases and the J gene end by 7 bases; junction bases not matched to a gene: 9. The CDR3 has 14 residues. Full variable domain (outside the CDR3, taken from reference TRBV7-9 and TRBJ1-4): DTGVSQNPRHKITKRGQNVTFRCDPISEHNRLYWYRQTLGQGPEFLTYFQNEAQLEKSRLLSDRFSAERPKGSFSTLEIQRTEQGDSAMYLCASGNRGSTEKLFFGSGTQLSVL.

This clonotype was detected ten times or more. The CDR3 region has the DNA TGCGCCAGCAGCGGCAACCCTCTTGCGAGCGGGGGGCGAGCCAAAAACATTCAGTACTTC. Its protein is CASSGNPLASGGRAKNIQYF. The chain carries TRBV5-1 and TRBJ2-4, with 9 bases lining up with TRBD2. Germline CDR1 and CDR2: SGHRS and YFSETQ. Trimming cost V 4 bases and J 0 bases; bases outside gene matches: 17. The CDR3 spans 20 residues.

This clonotype was counted many times. V gene TRBV7-2 combines with J gene TRBJ2-7; 9 nucleotides match TRBD1. With 4 bases clipped from V and 1 base from J, the junction kept 2 bases outside the gene matches. Looked up from germline, CDR1 is SGHTA and CDR2 is FQGNSA. The CDR3 has 14 amino acids. The CDR3 sequence is CASSSQGASYEQYF. CDR3 nucleotides: TGTGCCAGCAGCTCACAGGGGGCGTCCTACGAGCAGTACTTC.